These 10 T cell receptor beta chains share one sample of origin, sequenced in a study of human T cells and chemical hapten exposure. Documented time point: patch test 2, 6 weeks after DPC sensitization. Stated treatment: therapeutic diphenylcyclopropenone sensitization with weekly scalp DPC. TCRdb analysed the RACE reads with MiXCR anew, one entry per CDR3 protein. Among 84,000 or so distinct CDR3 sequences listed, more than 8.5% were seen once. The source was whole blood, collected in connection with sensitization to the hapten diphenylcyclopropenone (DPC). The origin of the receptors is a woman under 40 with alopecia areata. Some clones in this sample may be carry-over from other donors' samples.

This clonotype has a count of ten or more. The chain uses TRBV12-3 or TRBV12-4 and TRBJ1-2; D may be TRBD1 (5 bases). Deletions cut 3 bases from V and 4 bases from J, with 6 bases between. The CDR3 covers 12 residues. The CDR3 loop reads CASSLDTYGYTF. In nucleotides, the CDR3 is TGTGCCAGCAGTTTGGACACCTATGGCTACACCTTC.

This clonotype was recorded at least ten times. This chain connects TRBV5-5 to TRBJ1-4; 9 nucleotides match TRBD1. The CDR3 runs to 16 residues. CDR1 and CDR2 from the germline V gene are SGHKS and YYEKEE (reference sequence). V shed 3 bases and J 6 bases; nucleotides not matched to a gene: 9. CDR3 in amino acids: CASSSIPRTGDEKLFF. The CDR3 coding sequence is TGTGCCAGCAGCTCCATCCCCCGGACAGGGGATGAAAAACTGTTTTTT.

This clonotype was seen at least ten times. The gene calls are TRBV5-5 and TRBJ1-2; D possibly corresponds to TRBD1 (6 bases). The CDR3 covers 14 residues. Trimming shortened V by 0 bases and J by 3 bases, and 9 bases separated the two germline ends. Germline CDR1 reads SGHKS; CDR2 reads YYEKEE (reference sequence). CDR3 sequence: CASSLGTDHYGYTF. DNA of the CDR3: TGTGCCAGCAGCTTGGGGACAGACCACTATGGCTACACCTTC.

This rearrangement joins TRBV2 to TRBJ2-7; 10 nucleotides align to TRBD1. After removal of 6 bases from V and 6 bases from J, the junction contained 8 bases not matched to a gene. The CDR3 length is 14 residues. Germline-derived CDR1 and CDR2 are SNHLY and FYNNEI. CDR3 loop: CASREPGQGREQYF. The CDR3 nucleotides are TGTGCCAGCAGGGAACCGGGACAGGGGCGCGAGCAGTACTTC.

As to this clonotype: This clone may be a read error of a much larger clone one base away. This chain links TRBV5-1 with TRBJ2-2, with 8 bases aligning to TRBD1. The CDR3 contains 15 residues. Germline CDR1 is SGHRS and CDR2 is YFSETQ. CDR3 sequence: CASSSNRGNTGKLFF. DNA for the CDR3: TGCGCCAGCAGCTCAAACAGGGGGAACACCGGGAAGCTGTTTTTT.

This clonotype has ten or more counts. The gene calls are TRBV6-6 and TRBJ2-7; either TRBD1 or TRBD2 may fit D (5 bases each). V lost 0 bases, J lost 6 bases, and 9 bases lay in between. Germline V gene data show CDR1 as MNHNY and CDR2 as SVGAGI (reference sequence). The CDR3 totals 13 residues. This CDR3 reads CASSYSRGVEQYF. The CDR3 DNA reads TGTGCCAGCAGTTACTCGCGAGGGGTCGAGCAGTACTTC.

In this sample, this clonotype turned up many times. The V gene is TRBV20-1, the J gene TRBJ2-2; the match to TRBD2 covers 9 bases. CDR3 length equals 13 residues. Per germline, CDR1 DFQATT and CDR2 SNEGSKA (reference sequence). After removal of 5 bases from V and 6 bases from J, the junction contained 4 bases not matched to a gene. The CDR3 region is CSADSGRPGELFF. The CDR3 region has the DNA TGCAGTGCTGACAGCGGGAGGCCCGGGGAGCTGTTTTTT.

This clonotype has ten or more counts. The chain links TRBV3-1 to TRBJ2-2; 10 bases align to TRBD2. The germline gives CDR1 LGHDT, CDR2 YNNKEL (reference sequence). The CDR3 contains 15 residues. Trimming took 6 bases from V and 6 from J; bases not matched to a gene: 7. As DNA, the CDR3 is TGTGCCAGCAGTTCCAGGCTAGCGGGAGCCGGGGAGCTGTTTTTT. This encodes CASSSRLAGAGELFF. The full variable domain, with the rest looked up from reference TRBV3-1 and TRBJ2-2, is DTAVSQTPKYLVTQMGNDKSIKCEQNLGHDTMYWYKQDSKKFLKIMFSYNNKELIINETVPNRFSPKSPDKAHLNLHINSLELGDSAVYFCASSSRLAGAGELFFGEGSRLTVL.

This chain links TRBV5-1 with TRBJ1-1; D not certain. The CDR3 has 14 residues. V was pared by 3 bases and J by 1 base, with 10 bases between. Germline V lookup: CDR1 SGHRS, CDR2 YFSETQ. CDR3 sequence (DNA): TGCGCCAGCAGCTCCGATTCAGGGAACACTGAAGCTTTCTTT. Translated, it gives CASSSDSGNTEAFF.

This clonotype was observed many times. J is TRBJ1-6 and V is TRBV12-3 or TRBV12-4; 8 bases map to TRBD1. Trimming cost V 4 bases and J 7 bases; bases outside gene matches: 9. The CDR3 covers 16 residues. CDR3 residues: CASSSSSGGANSPLHF. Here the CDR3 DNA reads TGTGCCAGCAGTTCATCTTCAGGGGGCGCGAATTCACCCCTCCACTTT.